Listed below are T cell receptor beta chains from one sample, sequenced in a study of response to subunit inactivated influenza vaccine. TCRdb analysed the RT-PCR reads with MiXCR anew, one entry per CDR3 protein. The data hold more than 450,000 distinct CDR3 sequences, with roughly 8.2% observed a single time. This specimen was PBMCs from blood, taken about 23 months after vaccination. The receptors originated from a man in his fifties or sixties who received an inactivated influenza vaccine. Each CDR3 is given with its conserved first and last residue. The size entry is marked missing in some rows and otherwise reads once, few, many or a size class.

length: 12
V: TRBV25-1
size: NA
J: TRBJ1-2
CDR3: CASSEGSRGYTF

length: 16
V: TRBV2
size: few
J: TRBJ2-3
CDR3: CASSATRWGGTDTQYF

length: 16
V: TRBV2
size: many
J: TRBJ2-5
CDR3: CASTPTDAGGVETQYF

length: 18
V: TRBV11-2
size: many
J: TRBJ2-3
CDR3: CASSLLAGGPSSTDTQYF

length: 15
V: TRBV20-1
size: many
J: TRBJ2-1
CDR3: CSARLTSGRRNEQFF

length: 15
V: TRBV7-2
size: NA
J: TRBJ1-1
CDR3: CASSILGQHNTEAFF

length: 15
V: TRBV29-1
size: NA
J: TRBJ1-1
CDR3: CSVSLGGVTNTEAFF

length: 17
V: TRBV5-4
size: NA
J: TRBJ2-3
CDR3: CASSLLSASGGTDTQYF

length: 14
V: TRBV28
size: NA
J: TRBJ1-2
CDR3: CASSLLGQGYGYTF

length: 15
V: TRBV9
size: many
J: TRBJ1-4
CDR3: CASSAEGSKGEKLFF

length: 14
V: TRBV20-1
size: few
J: TRBJ2-5
CDR3: CSASTGTGRETQYF

length: 19
V: TRBV29-1
size: many
J: TRBJ2-1
CDR3: CSVERSGYRRAGTYNEQFF

length: 15
V: TRBV4-2
size: NA
J: TRBJ2-1
CDR3: CASSQATKSYNEQFF

length: 15
V: TRBV5-1
size: NA
J: TRBJ2-1
CDR3: CASSSTGQGNDEQFF

length: 15
V: TRBV6-2/TRBV6-3
size: few
J: TRBJ2-5
CDR3: CASSYGGTGSETQYF

length: 15
V: TRBV9
size: NA
J: TRBJ2-1
CDR3: CASSVGLPGGNEQFF

length: 15
V: TRBV2
size: many
J: TRBJ1-2
CDR3: CASSDTGSFIYGYTF

length: 18
V: TRBV4-1
size: NA
J: TRBJ2-7
CDR3: CASSHQRGSGGYSYEQYF

length: 15
V: TRBV5-1
size: many
J: TRBJ2-1
CDR3: CASSLPGLAINEQFF

length: 16
V: TRBV10-3
size: NA
J: TRBJ1-3
CDR3: CAISDPGQGAFDTIYF

length: 14
V: TRBV5-1
size: NA
J: TRBJ2-3
CDR3: CASSSALVADTQYF

length: 12
V: TRBV7-3
size: many
J: TRBJ2-1
CDR3: CASSLKGNEQFF

length: 15
V: TRBV27
size: few
J: TRBJ1-6
CDR3: CASRTGQANNSPLHF

length: 16
V: TRBV7-2
size: many
J: TRBJ1-5
CDR3: CASSLRGGLSNQPQHF

length: 14
V: TRBV7-8
size: few
J: TRBJ2-1
CDR3: CASRDGSSYNEQFF

length: 16
V: TRBV28
size: NA
J: TRBJ2-1
CDR3: CASSLMAGGPLDEQFF

length: 18
V: TRBV7-2
size: NA
J: TRBJ2-3
CDR3: CASSTGTSGGLGTDTQYF

length: 15
V: TRBV4-1
size: many
J: TRBJ2-5
CDR3: CASSHGGQGGETQYF

length: 15
V: TRBV21-1
size: few
J: TRBJ2-7
CDR3: CASLGEASSSYEQYF